Following are 4 T cell receptor beta chains from one sample sequenced in a study of T cells in Graves' hyperthyroidism and ophthalmopathy. Using RNA transcripts as the source, TCR beta CDR3 regions were amplified. With the HTBI primer set, the TCR CDR3 went through a first round of RT-PCR. MiXCR, applied by TCRdb to the multiplex PCR reads, yields one record per CDR3 protein. Of approximately 300,000 distinct CDR3 sequences listed, 15% to 20% are singletons. Sequencing was done on a sample of blood. The receptors come from a woman aged 55-70 years with Graves' ophthalmopathy.

This clonotype has at least ten counts. The V and J genes are TRBV20-1 and TRBJ2-4; D may be TRBD1 (5 bases). V was cut by 0 bases and J by 10 bases, with 10 bases left in between. Germline V gene lookup returns CDR1 DFQATT and CDR2 SNEGSKA (reference sequence). CDR3 length: 12 residues. The CDR3 coding sequence is TGCAGTGCTAGAGAGGGGCAAACGATTCAGTACTTC. Translated, it gives CSAREGQTIQYF.

The chain links TRBV24-1 to TRBJ1-1; unclear D gene. Trimming took off 0 bases at V and 8 bases at J, with 9 bases between the two ends. The CDR3 has 13 residues. The germline gives CDR1 KGHDR, CDR2 SFDVKD. CDR3 region: CATSDLNQSEAFF. The CDR3 DNA is TGTGCCACCAGTGATTTGAACCAGTCAGAAGCTTTCTTT.

The chain is built from TRBV7-9 and TRBJ1-3; D not resolved. V lost 1 base and J lost 0, with 10 bases in between. Per the germline V gene, CDR1 is SEHNR and CDR2 is FQNEAQ (reference sequence). CDR3 size: 16 residues. CDR3 bases: TGTGCCAGCAGCTTAGGGTCGGCCCGCTCTGGAAACACCATATATTTT. Its protein product is CASSLGSARSGNTIYF.

This clonotype was detected many times. This sequence joins TRBV2 and TRBJ1-1; D is uncertain. This CDR3 has 14 amino acids. The V gene's germline CDR1 is SNHLY and CDR2 FYNNEI. The germline V and J ends were trimmed by 4 bases and 0 bases, with 9 bases remaining between them. CDR3 sequence: CASSGQPMNTEAFF. The CDR3 DNA sequence: TGTGCCAGCAGTGGGCAGCCGATGAACACTGAAGCTTTCTTT.